Below are 18 T cell receptor beta chains sequenced from a single sample in a study of ipilimumab plus nivolumab after autologous stem cell transplantation (dated by TCRdb to the early 2020s). Library construction relied on the immunoSEQ multiplex PCR assay. As stored in TCRdb, this immuneACCESS dataset retains in-frame rearrangements with V and J assigned. A fraction of the clones does not appear; measured against another copy, unresolved V genes explain less than half of the discrepancy, and the remainder lacks a known reason. This sample is represented by 15,000 to 20,000 clones; about 81% of them were singletons. The ten most abundant clones make up approximately 19% of the sample. This specimen consisted of PBMCs, obtained in a trial of ipilimumab plus nivolumab as post-transplant consolidation. These receptors all come from a male donor with diffuse large B-cell lymphoma.

The chain couples TRBV2 to TRBJ1-4; TRBD1 is a possible D gene (6 bases). Germline loops: CDR1 SNHLY, CDR2 FYNNEI. The CDR3 covers 16 residues. V shed 6 bases and J shed 0 bases, with 14 bases lying between them. CDR3: CASRHGQTATNEKLFF. The CDR3 nucleotides read TGTGCCAGCAGACACGGACAGACTGCAACTAATGAAAAACTGTTTTTT. The variable domain in full, with the rest retrieved from reference TRBV2 and TRBJ1-4, is EPEVTQTPSHQVTQMGQEVILRCVPISNHLYFYWYRQILGQKVEFLVSFYNNEISEKSEIFDDQFSVERPDGSNFTLKIRSTKLEDSAMYFCASRHGQTATNEKLFFGSGTQLSVL.

This clone was recorded once. In nucleotides, the CDR3 is TGTGCCAGCAGCCAAGGGACCGGACAGGGGGCGGGGACGCAGTATTTT. Its translation: CASSQGTGQGAGTQYF. J is TRBJ2-3 and V is TRBV4-2; 11 bases map to TRBD1. The ends lost 1 base at V and 9 bases at J; junction bases unmatched: 9. Germline lookup yields CDR1 LGHNA and CDR2 YNFKEQ. The CDR3 loop spans 16 amino acids.

In its sample, this clone was seen once. The rearrangement joins TRBV19 to TRBJ1-5; TRBD1 agrees at 10 bases. Looked up from germline, CDR1 is LNHDA and CDR2 is SQIVND (reference sequence). The V and J ends lost 5 bases and 2 bases, in that order; junction bases with no gene match: 9. The CDR3 is made up of 17 amino acids. The CDR3 coding sequence is TGTGCCAGTAGTCCCGGGACAGGGGTGGAGGGCAATCAGCCCCAGCATTTT. As protein: CASSPGTGVEGNQPQHF.

The chain recombines TRBV9 with TRBJ1-2; the D gene is possibly TRBD1 (6 bases). V was shortened by 3 bases and J by 5 bases, with 29 bases between the two germline ends. This CDR3 comprises 19 residues. Germline V CDR1 and CDR2: SGDLS, YYNGEE. The CDR3 spells CASSGTPSWNRDPYYGYTF. As DNA, the CDR3 is TGTGCCAGCAGCGGCACCCCCTCCTGGAACAGGGACCCGTATTATGGCTACACCTTC. The full variable domain, rest sourced from reference TRBV9 and TRBJ1-2, is DSGVTQTPKHLITATGQRVTLRCSPRSGDLSVYWYQQSLDQGLQFLIQYYNGEERAKGNILERFSAQQFPDLHSELNLSSLELGDSALYFCASSGTPSWNRDPYYGYTFGSGTRLTVV.

By sample share, this clone is medium-sized. The chain carries TRBV30 and TRBJ1-5, with no clear D. CDR1 is GTSNPN, CDR2 SVGIG, per germline (reference sequence). V gave up 0 bases and J gave up 5 bases, with 8 bases separating them. The CDR3 length is 13 residues. The CDR3 DNA is TGTGCCTGGAGTGTTCTCGGGGATCAGCCCCAGCATTTT. It specifies CAWSVLGDQPQHF.

This clone appeared a few times. The chain employs TRBV10-3 and TRBJ2-5; 7 nucleotides match TRBD2. The germline CDR1 and CDR2 sequences are ENHRY and SYGVKD. CDR3 size: 14 residues. V lost 3 bases and J lost 3; bases outside the gene matches: 4. The CDR3 here is CAISDGGVKETQYF. The DNA for the CDR3 is TGTGCCATCAGTGATGGGGGGGTCAAAGAGACCCAGTACTTC.

V is TRBV29-1 and J is TRBJ1-5; D gene uncertain. The CDR3 is 13 residues long. Trimming pared 4 bases from V and 9 bases from J, leaving 16 bases between. Germline lookup yields CDR1 SQVTM and CDR2 ANQGSEA. In nucleotides, the CDR3 is TGCAGCGTTGGAGACGGCCTAGCGATGCCCCAGCATTTT. Translated: CSVGDGLAMPQHF.

The chain links TRBV6-5 to TRBJ1-1; D might be TRBD1 (5 bases). CDR1 and CDR2 (germline): MNHEY, SVGAGI. Trimming shortened V by 8 bases and J by 5 bases, and 12 bases separated the two germline ends. The CDR3 is 12 amino acids. CDR3 DNA sequence: TGTGCCAGCCAGGGTTTCGGAACTGAAGCTTTCTTT. Residues: CASQGFGTEAFF.

This clone appeared once. The chain joins TRBV6-5 to TRBJ2-5; D may match TRBD1 or TRBD2 (5 bases each). The end of the DNA is better explained by TRBJ2-7, so the J call may be wrong. Germline-derived CDR1 and CDR2 are MNHEY and SVGAGI. The CDR3 runs 15 residues. The CDR3 DNA reads TGTGCCAGCAGTTCGTCCGGGACGAGACGGTACGAGCAGTACTTC. Protein sequence: CASSSSGTRRYEQYF.

V and J are TRBV2 and TRBJ2-1; TRBD2 aligns across 15 bases. The V and J ends lost 6 bases and 2 bases, in that order; junction bases with no gene match: 8. From germline, CDR1 is SNHLY and CDR2 FYNNEI. CDR3 length equals 18 residues. CDR3 sequence reads: CASRTWTSGRATYNEQFF. CDR3 nucleotides: TGTGCCAGCAGAACTTGGACTAGCGGGAGGGCAACCTACAATGAGCAGTTCTTC.

The rearrangement links TRBV7-2 to TRBJ2-1; D tentatively reads TRBD1 or TRBD2 (5 bases each). The V gene's germline CDR1 is SGHTA and CDR2 FQGNSA. V shed 5 bases and J shed 15 bases, with 20 bases lying between them. The CDR3 is 13 residues long. The CDR3 loop is CASSPETGRTGFF. DNA for the CDR3: TGTGCCAGCAGCCCAGAGACGGGACGAACAGGGTTCTTC. The full variable domain, with the rest looked up from reference TRBV7-2 and TRBJ2-1, is GAGVSQSPSNKVTEKGKDVELRCDPISGHTALYWYRQSLGQGLEFLIYFQGNSAPDKSGLPSDRFSAERTGGSVSTLTIQRTQQEDSAVYLCASSPETGRTGFFGPGTRLTVL.

This clone was detected once. The chain couples TRBV18 to TRBJ1-2, with D maybe TRBD1 (5 bases). V shed 6 bases and J shed 8 bases, with 19 bases lying between them. From germline, CDR1 is KGHSH and CDR2 LQKENI. The CDR3 spans 14 residues. In nucleotides, the CDR3 is TGTGCCAGCTCGCTAGACAGAGTCGTGGGCGGCTACACCTTC. It codes for CASSLDRVVGGYTF.

This rearrangement joins TRBV18 to TRBJ1-2; a possible D gene is TRBD1 (5 bases). The V end was cut by 2 bases, the J end by 6 bases, with 13 bases between. The CDR3 has 14 residues. CDR1 and CDR2 (germline): KGHSH, LQKENI. DNA for the CDR3: TGTGCCAGCTCACCATTCGGGGGTAGAGATGGCTACACCTTC. Protein: CASSPFGGRDGYTF.

V gene TRBV5-1 combines with J gene TRBJ2-3; 7 bases line up with TRBD2. This CDR3 contains 16 residues. Germline CDR1 reads SGHRS; CDR2 reads YFSETQ. The V and J ends lost 0 bases and 0 bases, in that order; junction bases with no gene match: 4. The CDR3 bases are TGCGCCAGCAGCTTGGACGGGGGAGGGAGCACAGATACGCAGTATTTT. Amino acids: CASSLDGGGSTDTQYF.

The chain uses TRBV6-5 and TRBJ2-5, with a weak D call TRBD2 (6 bases). Per germline, CDR1 MNHEY and CDR2 SVGAGI. This CDR3 is 16 amino acids long. With 2 bases removed from V and 0 bases from J, the gap between germline ends came to 13 bases. The CDR3 nucleotides are TGTGCCAGCAGTTACGATGAGGGAGGTTACCAAGAGACCCAGTACTTC. Residues: CASSYDEGGYQETQYF.

This clone was picked up one time. The V and J genes are TRBV7-6 and TRBJ2-5; 7 bases match TRBD1. TRBJ2-7 explains the end of the DNA better; the J call may be wrong. Germline assignment: CDR1 SGHVS and CDR2 FNYEAQ. The CDR3 length is 13 residues. CDR3 loop: CASSTGTVYEQYF. The CDR3 DNA reads as TGTGCCAGCAGCACCGGGACAGTCTACGAGCAGTACTTC.

The chain recombines TRBV7-9 with TRBJ2-5, with TRBD2 matching over 7 bases. Germline trimming cut 5 bases from V and 0 bases from J; bases unmatched to any gene: 9. The CDR3 length is 16 residues. Germline V gene data show CDR1 as SEHNR and CDR2 as FQNEAQ (reference sequence). CDR3 residues: CASSLGRASYQETQYF. The CDR3 DNA reads TGTGCCAGCAGCCTGGGGAGGGCTAGCTACCAAGAGACCCAGTACTTC.

Remarks on this clone: Sequence at one end of the junction differs from germline and may be a read error. The chain uses TRBV7-7 and TRBJ2-3; D is unclear. Germline CDR1 SSHAT, CDR2 FNYEAQ (reference sequence). This CDR3 is built from 15 residues. This chain's CDR3 is CASSLDGSSTDTQYF. The CDR3 DNA reads as TGTGCTAGCAGCTTAGACGGATCTAGCACAGATACGCAGTATTTT.